The 11 T cell receptor beta chains below come from one sample, sequenced in a study of shared clonotypes between healthy human individuals. The assay was immunoSEQ multiplex PCR, and TCRdb's table has in-frame clones only and misses some. The sample has a few million clones, 93% seen once. The material sequenced was naive CD4+ T cells from PBMCs. Subset reported: CD45RA+ positively selected. The receptors were gathered from a man in his late teens or twenties in good health. Some clones in this sample may be carry-over from other donors' samples.

The chain links TRBV7-3 to TRBJ2-5; the D call may be TRBD1 or TRBD2 (5 bases each). The CDR3 is made up of 13 amino acids. V gave up 4 bases and J gave up 5 bases, with 11 bases separating them. CDR1 is SGHTA, CDR2 FQGTGA, per germline. The CDR3 loop is CASSWGYRETQYF. In DNA, the CDR3 is TGTGCCAGCAGCTGGGGGTACCGGGAGACCCAGTACTTC.

The V and J genes are TRBV28 and TRBJ1-5; D may be TRBD1 (5 bases). There are 15 residues in the CDR3. V dropped 3 bases and J dropped 0 bases, with 9 bases sitting between them. Germline assignment: CDR1 MDHEN and CDR2 SYDVKM. The DNA of the CDR3 is TGTGCCAGCAGTTTCGGGGGAATTAGCAATCAGCCCCAGCATTTT. Its protein is CASSFGGISNQPQHF.

The CDR3 DNA reads as TGTGCCAGCAGTTGGGTCCCCGGGACAGGGGATCACACTGAAGCTTTCTTT. Translated, it gives CASSWVPGTGDHTEAFF. V usage is TRBV28 and J usage is TRBJ1-1, with 10 nucleotides matching TRBD1. The CDR3 runs 17 residues. The germline gives CDR1 MDHEN, CDR2 SYDVKM. V trimming: 4 bases; J trimming: 3 bases; junction bases outside the gene matches: 11.

The chain joins TRBV7-9 to TRBJ2-2; 13 nucleotides line up with TRBD2. This CDR3 contains 16 residues. The V segment lost 5 bases and the J segment 5 bases; nucleotides outside the gene matches: 5. The germline gives CDR1 SEHNR, CDR2 FQNEAQ (reference sequence). CDR3 protein: CASSPLAGGPTGELFF. CDR3 DNA: TGTGCCAGCAGCCCACTAGCGGGAGGGCCTACCGGGGAGCTGTTTTTT.

The chain couples TRBV6-6 to TRBJ2-1; TRBD2 agrees at 11 bases. Germline values: CDR1 MNHNY, CDR2 SVGAGI (reference sequence). CDR3 length: 16 residues. The V gene end was trimmed by 2 bases and the J gene end by 7 bases; junction bases not matched to a gene: 7. The CDR3 region has the DNA TGTGCCAGCAGTTACAGGACTAGCGGGCGCGGAAATGAGCAGTTCTTC. Translation: CASSYRTSGRGNEQFF.

This clone was observed a single time. CDR3 sequence: CASSLDRGTGNTEAFF. CDR3 in DNA: TGTGCCAGCAGCTTAGACAGAGGGACGGGGAACACTGAAGCTTTCTTT. The V gene is TRBV7-2, the J gene TRBJ1-1; D may be TRBD1 (5 bases). The CDR3 length is 16 residues. Germline CDR1 is SGHTA and CDR2 is FQGNSA. V was trimmed by 1 base and J by 1 base, leaving 13 bases between them. The full variable domain, with the rest looked up from reference TRBV7-2 and TRBJ1-1, is GAGVSQSPSNKVTEKGKDVELRCDPISGHTALYWYRQSLGQGLEFLIYFQGNSAPDKSGLPSDRFSAERTGGSVSTLTIQRTQQEDSAVYLCASSLDRGTGNTEAFFGQGTRLTVV.

This clone was observed once. Other nucleotide sequences in the sample specify the same CDR3. The CDR3 nucleotides are TGTGCCAGCAGTGAATTGGGAGCAACTAATGAAAAACTGTTTTTT. It yields the protein CASSELGATNEKLFF. The chain has TRBV6-1 and TRBJ1-4; D gene uncertain. The V gene's germline CDR1 is MNHNS and CDR2 SASEGT. The CDR3 runs to 15 residues. V was cut by 2 bases and J by 0 bases, with 7 bases left in between.

A remark on this clone: Other DNA sequences in the same sample also yield this CDR3. V and J are TRBV20-1 and TRBJ2-3; D is uncertain. V was shortened by 5 bases and J by 4 bases, with 7 bases between the two germline ends. CDR1 is DFQATT, CDR2 SNEGSKA, per germline (reference sequence). The CDR3 consists of 11 residues. The CDR3 DNA reads as TGCAGTGCTTCCGGCGCAGATACGCAGTATTTT. Translating gives CSASGADTQYF.

For this clone: The same CDR3 is also encoded by other DNA sequences in this sample. V is TRBV5-1 and J is TRBJ2-7, with TRBD1 matching over 11 bases. Germline V CDR1 and CDR2: SGHRS, YFSETQ. V gave up 2 bases and J gave up 4 bases; unmatched junction bases: 8. The CDR3 runs to 16 residues. CDR3 bases: TGCGCCAGCAGCTTCCGGACAGGGGGCCCGCCTTACGAGCAGTACTTC. Translation gives CASSFRTGGPPYEQYF.

A few counts support this clone. The chain joins TRBV28 to TRBJ1-1; D might be TRBD1 (6 bases). V lost 6 bases, J lost 1 base, and 18 bases lay in between. From germline, CDR1 is MDHEN and CDR2 SYDVKM. CDR3 size: 16 residues. As DNA, the CDR3 is TGTGCCAGCAGGTCACCCGACAGGCCCGCGAACACTGAAGCTTTCTTT. Protein: CASRSPDRPANTEAFF.

The J gene is TRBJ2-1, the V gene TRBV10-3; D is possibly TRBD1 (5 bases). CDR1 is ENHRY and CDR2 is SYGVKD in the germline V gene. The CDR3 is made up of 15 amino acids. V was cut by 4 bases and J by 1 base, with 11 bases left in between. The CDR3 spells CAISVQGLSYNEQFF. CDR3 bases: TGTGCCATCAGTGTTCAGGGTCTATCCTACAATGAGCAGTTCTTC.